The TCR beta chain under discussion was sequenced for a study of cytomegalovirus exposure and HLA in healthy donors. In the PCR, 60 Vbeta and 13 Jbeta primers were used. TCRdb's table, derived via immunoSEQ multiplex PCR, lists solely in-frame clones and lacks some. The sample holds fewer than 200,000 clones, around 78% seen once. Germline V gene sequence: CDR1 MNHEY, CDR2 SMNVEV (reference sequence). This CDR3 comprises 16 residues. Trimming removed 6 bases from V and 2 bases from J; junction bases left unmatched: 8. The chain employs TRBV27 and TRBJ2-1, with TRBD2 matching over 9 bases. This clonotype was obtained from a female donor in good health and CMV-seronegative. Sequencing input: PBMCs. The CDR3 loop is CASRRGSGSTYNEQFF. DNA of the CDR3: TGTGCCAGCAGGAGGGGTAGCGGGAGTACCTACAATGAGCAGTTCTTC.